The 10 T cell receptor beta chains below all came from one sample that was sequenced in a study of shared clonotypes between healthy human individuals. CD45RO-negative cells were positively selected for CCR7, leaving out terminally differentiated effector memory CD45RA+ cells. Clones were read by immunoSEQ multiplex PCR, and TCRdb kept only the in-frame ones, dropping some. Among fewer than 850,000 clones listed, about 96% were seen once. The sequenced sample was naive CD8+ T cells sorted from blood. The receptors originated from a man aged 30 to 39 in good health.

J is TRBJ2-1 and V is TRBV9, with D perhaps TRBD1 or TRBD2 (5 bases each). V was clipped by 3 bases and J by 6 bases, with 22 bases between them. Looked up from germline, CDR1 is SGDLS and CDR2 is YYNGEE. The CDR3 covers 17 residues. The DNA for the CDR3 is TGTGCCAGCAGCGAGATACCACCGGGACCCGGGGTCAATGAGCAGTTCTTC. Translating it yields CASSEIPPGPGVNEQFF.

The genes are TRBV6-5 and TRBJ2-7, with D unresolved. Germline V lookup: CDR1 MNHEY, CDR2 SVGAGI. This CDR3 spans 12 amino acids. Trimming shortened V by 6 bases and J by 2 bases, and 8 bases separated the two germline ends. CDR3 sequence reads: CASRNRAYEQYF. CDR3 nucleotides: TGTGCCAGCAGGAACCGGGCCTACGAGCAGTACTTC.

This sequence joins TRBV9 and TRBJ1-2, with no clear D. V shed 4 bases and J shed 7 bases, with 23 bases lying between them. The CDR3 totals 16 residues. In germline, CDR1 is SGDLS, CDR2 YYNGEE. The CDR3 DNA reads TGTGCCAGCAGCCTCCCCCAACAGCCGGCTGTAAGTGGCTACACCTTC. Its translation is CASSLPQQPAVSGYTF.

This clone was found once. CDR3 bases: TGCGCCAGCAGCTTAGCGGGCGGCCCTCAAGAGGAGCAGTTCTTC. Its translation: CASSLAGGPQEEQFF. This chain uses TRBV5-1 with TRBJ2-1; tentatively, D is TRBD2 (6 bases). The CDR3 runs 15 residues. Germline CDR1 and CDR2: SGHRS and YFSETQ. Trimming took 2 bases from V and 10 from J, leaving 19 bases between them.

The rearrangement uses TRBV29-1 and TRBJ2-7; TRBD2 agrees at 9 bases. The CDR3 sequence is 12 residues long. Trimming at V came to 1 base and at J to 10 bases, leaving 5 bases not matched to a gene. The V gene's germline CDR1 is SQVTM and CDR2 ANQGSEA. Here the CDR3 reads CSVEVGTSRQYF. Written as DNA, the CDR3 is TGCAGCGTTGAAGTCGGGACTAGCAGACAGTACTTC.

The rearrangement uses TRBV7-9 and TRBJ2-7; D is unresolved. There are 15 residues in the CDR3. V was clipped by 0 bases and J by 1 base, with 10 bases between them. CDR1 is SEHNR and CDR2 is FQNEAQ in the germline V gene (reference sequence). The CDR3 protein is CASSLALTESYEQYF. The CDR3 nucleotides are TGTGCCAGCAGCTTAGCGTTAACGGAATCCTACGAGCAGTACTTC.

This chain joins TRBV27 and TRBJ1-1; 8 bases fit TRBD1. The germline V gene encodes CDR1 MNHEY and CDR2 SMNVEV (reference sequence). This CDR3 is 15 amino acids long. Germline trimming cut 2 bases from V and 3 bases from J; bases unmatched to any gene: 5. The CDR3 loop is CASSLTRGRYTEAFF. Written as DNA, the CDR3 is TGTGCCAGCAGTTTAACCAGGGGGCGATACACTGAAGCTTTCTTT.

This chain links TRBV27 with TRBJ2-1; D is unclear. Germline V lookup: CDR1 MNHEY, CDR2 SMNVEV (reference sequence). Deletions cut 8 bases from V and 4 bases from J, with 21 bases between. CDR3 length: 16 residues. The CDR3, as DNA: TGTGCCAGCGGACCGATCGACATGGCCAGGTACAATGAGCAGTTCTTC. This sequence encodes CASGPIDMARYNEQFF.

Here the CDR3 reads CASSLATPNYGYTF. The CDR3 DNA follows: TGTGCCAGCAGCTTAGCCACGCCGAACTATGGCTACACCTTC. The V gene is TRBV7-9, the J gene TRBJ1-2; D gene unclear. CDR1 is SEHNR and CDR2 is FQNEAQ in the germline V gene (reference sequence). The CDR3 spans 14 residues. V lost 0 bases to trimming and J lost 2 bases, with 7 bases between them.

The V gene is TRBV4-1, the J gene TRBJ2-3; no clear D. The germline V and J ends were trimmed by 0 bases and 2 bases, with 9 bases remaining between them. CDR1 is MGHRA and CDR2 is YSYEKL in the germline V gene. The CDR3 has 15 residues. The CDR3 DNA reads TGCGCCAGCAGCCAAGATGCGGCTATCACAGATACGCAGTATTTT. It yields the protein CASSQDAAITDTQYF.